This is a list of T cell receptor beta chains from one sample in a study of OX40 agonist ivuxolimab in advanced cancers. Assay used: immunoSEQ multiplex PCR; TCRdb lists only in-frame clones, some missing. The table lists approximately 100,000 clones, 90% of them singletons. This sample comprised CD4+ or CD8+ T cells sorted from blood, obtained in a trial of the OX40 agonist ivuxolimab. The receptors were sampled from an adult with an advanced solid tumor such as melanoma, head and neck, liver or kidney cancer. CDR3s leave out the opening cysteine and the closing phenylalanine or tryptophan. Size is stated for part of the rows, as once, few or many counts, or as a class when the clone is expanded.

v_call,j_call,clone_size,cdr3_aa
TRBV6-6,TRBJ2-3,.,ASRAGQGDTDTQY
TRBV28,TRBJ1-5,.,ASRDPGTGGARQPQH
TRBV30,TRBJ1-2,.,AWSTYRDLYGYT
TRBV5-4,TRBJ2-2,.,ASSPGAGVNTGELF
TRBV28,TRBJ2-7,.,ASSRSGRASYEQY
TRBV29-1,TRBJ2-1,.,SVKTSGDLNNEQF
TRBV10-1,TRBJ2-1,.,ARDSGFPNNEQF
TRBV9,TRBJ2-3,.,ASSIAGGITDTQY
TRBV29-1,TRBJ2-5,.,SVAVAAVRQGRPEAQY
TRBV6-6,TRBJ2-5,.,ASAAIKRTGETQY
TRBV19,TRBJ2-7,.,ASSIGEGPYEQY
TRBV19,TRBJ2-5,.,ASSASRGLDQY
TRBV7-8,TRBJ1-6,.,ASSRRPPGQNNSPLH
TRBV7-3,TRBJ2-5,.,ASSLYGTDQETQY
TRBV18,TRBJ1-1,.,ASSPQGIMNTEAF
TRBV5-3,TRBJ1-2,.,ARSLVLRAGGDYPIGYT
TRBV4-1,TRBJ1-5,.,ASSQQGASQGARNQPQH
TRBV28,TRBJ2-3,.,ASKSTDTQY
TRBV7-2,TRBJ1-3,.,ASSLFWGGSGNTIY
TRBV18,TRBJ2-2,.,ASSPTSGRTTGELF
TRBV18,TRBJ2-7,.,ASSPIPTSGEQY
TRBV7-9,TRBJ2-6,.,ASSVSGNSGANVLT
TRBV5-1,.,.,ASSSTGASYEQF
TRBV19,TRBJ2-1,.,ASSIEVSGRAKQF
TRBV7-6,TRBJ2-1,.,ASSSGLTGLSSYNEQF
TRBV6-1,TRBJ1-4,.,ASSDPGREKLF
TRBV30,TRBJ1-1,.,AVQGTANTEAF
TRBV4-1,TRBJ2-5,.,ASSQGPQETQY
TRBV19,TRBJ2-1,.,ASSIGQGAWNEQF
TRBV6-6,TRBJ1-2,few,ASSPHTPPNYGYT
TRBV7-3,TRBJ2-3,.,ASSDNPSTDTQY
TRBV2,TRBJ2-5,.,ASSERRNRGWETQY
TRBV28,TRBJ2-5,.,ASSGGGEETQY
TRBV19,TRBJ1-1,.,ASRGTKTGGLNTEAF
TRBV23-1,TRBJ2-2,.,ASSHDKAMNTGELF
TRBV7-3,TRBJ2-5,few,ASSLTFGGLETQY
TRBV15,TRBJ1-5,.,ATSRWDRGRSQPQH
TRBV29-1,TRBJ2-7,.,SVSFGRGSYEQY
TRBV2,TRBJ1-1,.,ASRQDRDTEAF
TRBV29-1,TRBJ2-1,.,SVVTREGPFNEQF
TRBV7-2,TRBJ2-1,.,ASSLESGSYNEQF
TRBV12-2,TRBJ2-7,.,ASRLAALTGELYEQY
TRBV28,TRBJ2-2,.,ASSLSGGGNTGELF
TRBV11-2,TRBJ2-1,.,ASSLRWGASDEQF
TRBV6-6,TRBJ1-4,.,ASSYLSLNEKLF
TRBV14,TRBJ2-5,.,ASSLGTGGRQETQY
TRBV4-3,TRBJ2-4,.,ASSQEPRTNTF
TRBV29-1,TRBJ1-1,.,SVGGTGSGNTEAF
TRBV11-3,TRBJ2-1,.,ASSGGTSGQQF
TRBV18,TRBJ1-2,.,ASSRDRGGYGYT